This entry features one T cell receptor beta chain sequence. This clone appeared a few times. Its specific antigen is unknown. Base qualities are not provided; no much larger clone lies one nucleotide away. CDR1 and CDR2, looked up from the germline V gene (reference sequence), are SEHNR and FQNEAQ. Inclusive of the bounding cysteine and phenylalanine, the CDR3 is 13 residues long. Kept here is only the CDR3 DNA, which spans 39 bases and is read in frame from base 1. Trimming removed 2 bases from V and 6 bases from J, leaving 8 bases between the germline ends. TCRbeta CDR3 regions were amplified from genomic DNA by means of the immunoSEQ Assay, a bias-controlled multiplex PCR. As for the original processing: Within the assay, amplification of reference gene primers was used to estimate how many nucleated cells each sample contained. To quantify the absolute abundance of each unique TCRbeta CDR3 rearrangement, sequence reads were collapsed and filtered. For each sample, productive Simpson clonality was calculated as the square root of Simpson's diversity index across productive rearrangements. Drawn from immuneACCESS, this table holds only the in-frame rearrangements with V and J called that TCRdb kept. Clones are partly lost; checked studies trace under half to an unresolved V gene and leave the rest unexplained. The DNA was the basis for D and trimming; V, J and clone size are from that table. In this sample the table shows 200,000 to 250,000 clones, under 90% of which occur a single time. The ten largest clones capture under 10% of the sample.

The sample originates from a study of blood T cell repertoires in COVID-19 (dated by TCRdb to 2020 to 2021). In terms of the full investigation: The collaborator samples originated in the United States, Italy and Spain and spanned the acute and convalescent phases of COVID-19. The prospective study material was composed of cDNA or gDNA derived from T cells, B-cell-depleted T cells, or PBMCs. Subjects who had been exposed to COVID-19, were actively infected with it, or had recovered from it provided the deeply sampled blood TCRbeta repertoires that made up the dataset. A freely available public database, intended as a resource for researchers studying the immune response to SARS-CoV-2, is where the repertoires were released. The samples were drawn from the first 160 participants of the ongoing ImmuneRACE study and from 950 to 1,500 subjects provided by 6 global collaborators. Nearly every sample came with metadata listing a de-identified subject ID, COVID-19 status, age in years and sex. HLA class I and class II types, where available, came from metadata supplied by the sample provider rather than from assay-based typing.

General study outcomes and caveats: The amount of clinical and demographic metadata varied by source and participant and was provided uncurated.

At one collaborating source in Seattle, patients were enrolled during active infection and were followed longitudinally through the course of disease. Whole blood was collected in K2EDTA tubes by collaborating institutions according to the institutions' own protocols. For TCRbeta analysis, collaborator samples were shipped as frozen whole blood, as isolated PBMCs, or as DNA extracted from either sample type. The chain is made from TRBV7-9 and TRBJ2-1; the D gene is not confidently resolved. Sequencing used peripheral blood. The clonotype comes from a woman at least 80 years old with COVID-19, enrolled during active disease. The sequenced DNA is TGTGCCAGCAGCTTAAGAGGTGGCAATGAGCAGTTCTTC. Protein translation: CASSLRGGNEQFF.